The source of this T cell receptor beta chain is a study of molecular identifiers for immune sequencing clone quantification. Turning to the study itself: Split five ways in replicates, RNA from roughly 20,000 or 100,000 naive CD8 cells had four portions sequenced.

Comment on this clonotype: What it binds is not known. This may come from a read error, since a much larger clone is one base off.

TCRdb processed the PCR reads anew with MiXCR; each CDR3 protein has one entry. The sample includes about 320,000 distinct CDR3 sequences, roughly a quarter seen only once; the top ten take 0.74%. Regarding the study as a whole: In naive cells, clones above 20 RNA copies held under 1% of molecules, whereas in effector cells they held over 97%.

This CDR3 has 13 amino acids. Per germline, CDR1 SEHNR and CDR2 FQNEAQ (reference sequence). Sorting recovered naive CD8 T cells on a CD8+CD4-CCR7+CD45RA+ profile. The specimen sequenced was naive CD8+ T cells from blood, with Jurkat cell RNA spiked in. Subset reported: FACS-sorted CD8+CD4-CCR7+CD45RA+ naive T cells. This sequence was found in a human donor in good health. Some libraries in this study had Jurkat cell RNA spiked in. The chain uses TRBV7-9 and TRBJ1-5; D is uncertain. This CDR3 is CASSSENYQPQRF. Here the CDR3 DNA reads TGTGCCAGCAGCTCGGAGAACTATCAGCCCCAGCGTTTT.